The next 30 T cell receptor beta chains were all read from a single sample in a study. From the RT-PCR reads, TCRdb called clonotypes with MiXCR, one entry per CDR3 protein. The top ten hold 3.6% of the sample, which has fewer than 800,000 distinct CDR3 sequences, around 14% seen once. Material: memory CD4+ T cells from blood. The receptor set was obtained from a female donor in good health, serving as a healthy control.

The sample holds a few counts of this clonotype. The CDR3 DNA sequence: TGTGCCAGCTGGGATGGTGGAAAGAATGAGCAGTTCTTC. Protein product: CASWDGGKNEQFF. The chain combines TRBV6-5 with TRBJ2-1; no firm D call. The CDR3 spans 13 residues. V gave up 8 bases and J gave up 7 bases, with 15 bases separating them. Germline assignment: CDR1 MNHEY and CDR2 SVGAGI.

The V call is TRBV15, the J call TRBJ1-2; D is ambiguous. Trimming took off 0 bases at V and 7 bases at J, with 9 bases between the two ends. The germline gives CDR1 LNHNV, CDR2 YYDKDF (reference sequence). This CDR3 contains 13 residues. The CDR3 nucleotides read TGTGCCACCAGCAGAGAGGGTCTCGGTGGCTACACCTTC. This codes for CATSREGLGGYTF.

This clonotype came up many times. This chain joins TRBV7-2 and TRBJ2-1; 7 bases align to TRBD2. The CDR3 totals 13 residues. Unmatched junction bases numbered 5, after V lost 5 bases and J lost 7 bases. Germline V gene data show CDR1 as SGHTA and CDR2 as FQGNSA. CDR3 coding DNA: TGTGCCAGCAGCGGGAGGGAGGGGAATGAGCAGTTCTTC. Translation gives CASSGREGNEQFF.

The rearrangement uses TRBV24-1 and TRBJ2-1; 10 nucleotides align to TRBD1. The germline gives CDR1 KGHDR, CDR2 SFDVKD. V shed 3 bases and J 6 bases; nucleotides not matched to a gene: 4. This CDR3 region has 15 residues. CDR3 protein: CATSDPGTGANEQFF. CDR3 in DNA: TGTGCCACCAGTGATCCCGGGACAGGGGCCAATGAGCAGTTCTTC.

This clonotype has a count of ten or more. This chain connects TRBV12-3 or TRBV12-4 to TRBJ2-1; D may be TRBD1 or TRBD2 (5 bases each). This CDR3 has 14 residues. Trimming removed 6 bases at V and 6 bases at J, with 15 bases between. CDR3 residues: CASSRDGLSNEQFF. CDR3 nucleotides: TGTGCCAGCAGCCGGGACGGATTGTCCAATGAGCAGTTCTTC.

The V call is TRBV20-1, the J call TRBJ1-5; 8 positions agree with TRBD1. CDR3 length: 16 residues. Trimming removed 0 bases from V and 5 bases from J; junction bases left unmatched: 9. Germline V gene lookup returns CDR1 DFQATT and CDR2 SNEGSKA (reference sequence). CDR3 protein: CSARDPSGQEYQPQHF. DNA of the CDR3: TGCAGTGCTAGAGATCCCTCGGGACAGGAGTATCAGCCCCAGCATTTT.

This clonotype was seen ten or more times. CDR3 sequence reads: CASSLSGLAGGVYNEQFF. Written as DNA, the CDR3 is TGTGCCAGCAGCTTGTCCGGACTAGCGGGAGGGGTATACAATGAGCAGTTCTTC. The V gene is TRBV7-2, the J gene TRBJ2-1; TRBD2 matches at 15 bases. The CDR3 extends over 18 amino acids. Germline V gives CDR1 SGHTA, CDR2 FQGNSA. Trimming at V came to 3 bases and at J to 4 bases, leaving 7 bases not matched to a gene.

This clonotype was detected a few times. The rearrangement joins TRBV9 to TRBJ1-2; D not resolved. V shed 0 bases and J shed 5 bases, with 14 bases lying between them. CDR3 size: 15 residues. Germline lookup yields CDR1 SGDLS and CDR2 YYNGEE. CDR3 protein: CASSVGSWSGYGYTF. As DNA, the CDR3 is TGTGCCAGCAGCGTAGGGAGCTGGAGTGGGTATGGCTACACCTTC.

This clonotype showed up just a few times. A much more abundant neighbour one base away suggests this may be a read error. The J gene is TRBJ2-2, the V gene TRBV12-3 or TRBV12-4, with 11 bases fitting TRBD2. The length of the CDR3 is 16 residues. V dropped 6 bases and J dropped 7; count of bases not matched to a gene: 10. The CDR3 here is CASSKLAGVLSGELFF. The CDR3 nucleotides read TGTGCCAGCAGCAAACTAGCGGGAGTTCTGAGCGGGGAGCTGTTTTTT.

This chain joins TRBV11-2 and TRBJ2-1; 8 nucleotides align to TRBD1. V trimming: 5 bases; J trimming: 1 base; junction bases outside the gene matches: 13. Germline V gene sequence: CDR1 SGHAT, CDR2 FQNNGV. CDR3 size: 18 residues. The CDR3 bases are TGTGCCAGCAGCATGACTCGGGCAGGGGGCTGGTCCTACAATGAGCAGTTCTTC. Protein: CASSMTRAGGWSYNEQFF.

The table lists this clonotype with a few counts. The chain employs TRBV7-9 and TRBJ1-1; 7 positions agree with TRBD1. Per germline, CDR1 SEHNR and CDR2 FQNEAQ (reference sequence). The CDR3 is 12 amino acids. With 1 base clipped from V and 10 bases from J, the junction kept 3 bases outside the gene matches. CDR3 in amino acids: CASSLDRGLAFF. As DNA, the CDR3 is TGTGCCAGCAGCTTAGACAGGGGTTTAGCTTTCTTT.

This clonotype turned up a few times. J is TRBJ2-7 and V is TRBV7-9, with a tentative D call TRBD1 (5 bases). Deletions cut 2 bases from V and 4 bases from J, with 12 bases between. This CDR3 comprises 14 residues. Germline CDR1 and CDR2: SEHNR and FQNEAQ (reference sequence). CDR3 loop: CASSLLSPGYEQYF. The CDR3, as DNA: TGTGCCAGCAGCTTACTTTCCCCAGGGTACGAGCAGTACTTC.

V is TRBV6-2 or TRBV6-3 and J is TRBJ2-7; D is ambiguous. V was trimmed by 6 bases and J by 3 bases, leaving 12 bases between them. Germline loops: CDR1 MNHEY, CDR2 SVGEGT. This CDR3 is built from 13 residues. The CDR3 DNA follows: TGTGCCAGCAGGGCCGACTGGGACTACGAGCAGTACTTC. Translation: CASRADWDYEQYF.

This clonotype showed up just a few times. This chain joins TRBV4-2 and TRBJ2-7, with 10 bases lining up with TRBD1. Germline V gene data show CDR1 as LGHNA and CDR2 as YNFKEQ. This CDR3 region has 15 residues. J was trimmed by 6 bases and V by 1 base; bases with no gene match: 6. The CDR3 coding sequence is TGTGCCAGCAGCCAAGGGGGGGGACAGGGGCTCGAGCAGTACTTC. Translating gives CASSQGGGQGLEQYF.

The rearrangement links TRBV6-2 or TRBV6-3 to TRBJ1-4, with D unresolved. The V and J ends lost 6 bases and 1 base respectively, with 9 bases between them. The germline CDR1 and CDR2 sequences are MNHEY and SVGEGT. The CDR3 is 14 residues long. This CDR3 is CASRIGGTNEKLFF. CDR3 sequence (DNA): TGTGCCAGCAGGATCGGAGGAACTAATGAAAAACTGTTTTTT.

The chain uses TRBV20-1 and TRBJ2-7; 8 nucleotides align to TRBD1. Germline V gene lookup returns CDR1 DFQATT and CDR2 SNEGSKA (reference sequence). The length of the CDR3 is 16 residues. With 3 bases clipped from V and 1 base from J, the junction kept 11 bases outside the gene matches. CDR3 DNA: TGCAGTGCTAGTACATACGGACAGGGAGTTTCCTACGAGCAGTACTTC. This translates into CSASTYGQGVSYEQYF.

This chain connects TRBV3-1 to TRBJ1-1; D remains unclear. V lost 6 bases and J lost 4, with 12 bases in between. Germline assignment: CDR1 LGHDT and CDR2 YNNKEL (reference sequence). CDR3 length: 13 amino acids. In DNA form, the CDR3 reads TGTGCCAGCAGATCGGCCTCAAGCACTGAAGCTTTCTTT. Translated, it gives CASRSASSTEAFF. Full variable domain (missing parts from reference TRBV3-1 and TRBJ1-1): DTAVSQTPKYLVTQMGNDKSIKCEQNLGHDTMYWYKQDSKKFLKIMFSYNNKELIINETVPNRFSPKSPDKAHLNLHINSLELGDSAVYFCASRSASSTEAFFGQGTRLTVV.

This clonotype was observed a handful of times. The V call is TRBV20-1, the J call TRBJ1-1; D is uncertain. Germline V CDR1 and CDR2: DFQATT, SNEGSKA (reference sequence). CDR3 size: 13 residues. Trimming pared 3 bases from V and 1 base from J, leaving 9 bases between. Here the CDR3 DNA reads TGCAGTGCTAGGGTTCAGACGAACACTGAAGCTTTCTTT. Its protein product is CSARVQTNTEAFF.

This clonotype was counted many times. This chain connects TRBV5-1 to TRBJ2-6; the D is unclear. There are 15 residues in the CDR3. The V gene lost 4 bases and the J gene lost 0 bases, with 8 bases spanning the gap. Looked up from germline, CDR1 is SGHRS and CDR2 is YFSETQ. The CDR3 nucleotides are TGCGCCAGCAGCGTCGAAAGCTCTGGGGCCAACGTCCTGACTTTC. This encodes CASSVESSGANVLTF.

The V gene is TRBV5-6, the J gene TRBJ1-4; no clear D gene. V was trimmed by 0 bases and J by 7 bases, leaving 10 bases between them. Germline-derived CDR1 and CDR2 are SGHDT and YYEEEE. The CDR3 runs 14 residues. CDR3 in DNA: TGTGCCAGCAGCTTGGATGGGTTTGGTGAAAAACTGTTTTTT. Amino acids: CASSLDGFGEKLFF.

This clonotype was picked up many times. The rearrangement joins TRBV29-1 to TRBJ2-5; no firm D call. V was pared by 4 bases and J by 2 bases, with 8 bases between. The CDR3 is made up of 12 amino acids. The germline V gene encodes CDR1 SQVTM and CDR2 ANQGSEA. CDR3 nucleotide sequence: TGCAGCGTTGGTGCAGCACAAGAGACCCAGTACTTC. Protein: CSVGAAQETQYF. The whole variable domain, filled in from reference TRBV29-1 and TRBJ2-5, reads SAVISQKPSRDICQRGTSLTIQCQVDSQVTMMFWYRQQPGQSLTLIATANQGSEATYESGFVIDKFPISRPNLTFSTLTVSNMSPEDSSIYLCSVGAAQETQYFGPGTRLLVL.

A remark on this clonotype: A much larger clone is a single base away; this may be a read error. The V gene is TRBV5-6, the J gene TRBJ1-2; TRBD1 matches 8 bases. CDR3 length: 17 amino acids. The germline V gene encodes CDR1 SGHDT and CDR2 YYEEEE. DNA of the CDR3: TGTGCCAGCAGCTTGGAAGGTCCATGGGCAGGGGGCGAAGGCTACAACTTC. Translation: CASSLEGPWAGGEGYNF.

This clonotype was seen only a few times. CDR3 DNA: TGTGCCAGCAGTTCCTACGGGGGACGCAATCAGCCCCAGCATTTT. Its translation is CASSSYGGRNQPQHF. The J gene is TRBJ1-5, the V gene TRBV6-5; D is perhaps TRBD1 (5 bases). Per germline, CDR1 MNHEY and CDR2 SVGAGI. This CDR3 contains 15 residues. Between the trimmed V and J ends, which lost 4 bases and 2 bases, there was a span of 12 bases.

This chain joins TRBV20-1 and TRBJ2-3; possibly TRBD2 for D (7 bases). The CDR3 is made up of 15 amino acids. Per germline, CDR1 DFQATT and CDR2 SNEGSKA (reference sequence). V was trimmed by 6 bases and J by 5 bases, leaving 21 bases between them. The CDR3 bases are TGCAGTGCCGCCGCTTTTAGGGGGGGGGTAGATACGCAGTATTTT. It codes for CSAAAFRGGVDTQYF.

At least ten counts were recorded for this clonotype. The chain uses TRBV24-1 and TRBJ1-1, with 9 bases matching TRBD1. Germline CDR1 and CDR2: KGHDR and SFDVKD. The V gene end was trimmed by 6 bases and the J gene end by 2 bases; junction bases not matched to a gene: 6. The CDR3 contains 15 residues. The CDR3 region has the DNA TGTGCCACCAGTCCCGGACAGGGGTATAACACTGAAGCTTTCTTT. Its translation: CATSPGQGYNTEAFF.

V gene TRBV20-1 combines with J gene TRBJ1-5, with D perhaps matching TRBD1 (6 bases). V lost 7 bases, J lost 5 bases, and 18 bases lay in between. Germline CDR1 reads DFQATT; CDR2 reads SNEGSKA (reference sequence). The CDR3 consists of 14 residues. CDR3 in DNA: TGCAGTGTAAACCCAGGGGCCGGGGATCAGCCCCAGCATTTT. Translated, it gives CSVNPGAGDQPQHF.

The table lists this clonotype with many counts. The chain recombines TRBV20-1 with TRBJ2-7; D is perhaps TRBD1 or TRBD2 (6 bases each). V was clipped by 5 bases and J by 0 bases, with 14 bases between them. The CDR3 has 14 residues. Per the germline V gene, CDR1 is DFQATT and CDR2 is SNEGSKA (reference sequence). CDR3 bases: TGCAGTGCTCCACGGGGGACAATCTCCTACGAGCAGTACTTC. Encoded protein: CSAPRGTISYEQYF.

This clonotype was detected only a few times. The chain uses TRBV5-8 and TRBJ2-7, with D maybe TRBD2 (6 bases). V lost 2 bases to trimming and J lost 4 bases, with 25 bases between them. Germline assignment: CDR1 SGHTS and CDR2 YDEGEE. CDR3 length: 18 residues. This CDR3 reads CASSFPSLVPGVLYEQYF. The CDR3, as DNA: TGTGCCAGCAGCTTCCCTAGCTTAGTTCCGGGAGTGTTATACGAGCAGTACTTC.

The chain joins TRBV28 to TRBJ1-1, with a tentative D call TRBD1 (5 bases). Germline CDR1 is MDHEN and CDR2 is SYDVKM. V gave up 6 bases and J gave up 8 bases, with 16 bases separating them. The CDR3 consists of 13 residues. CDR3 region: CASSPRRGAEAFF. In DNA, the CDR3 is TGTGCCAGCAGCCCCCGCCGGGGCGCCGAAGCTTTCTTT.

The chain uses TRBV2 and TRBJ2-5, with 9 bases lining up with TRBD2. The germline CDR1 and CDR2 sequences are SNHLY and FYNNEI. This CDR3 has 13 amino acids. V was clipped by 6 bases and J by 4 bases; unmatched bases: 3. CDR3 nucleotide sequence: TGTGCCAGCAGGGTACTAGCGGGAGAGACCCAGTACTTC. This translates into CASRVLAGETQYF.